This entry describes one T cell receptor (beta chain). Its cognate antigen is unknown. Included in the TCR beta cDNA libraries were unique molecular identifiers. T cells numbering 1 to 10 million yielded some 480,000 cDNA molecules. MiXCR, applied by TCRdb to the PCR reads, yields one record per CDR3 protein. The table shows 180,000 or so distinct CDR3 sequences, with over 25% occurring only once. The data derive from a study of post-analysis software for immune sequencing data. Looking at the study overall: The courses of disease that were included comprised relapsing-remitting, secondary progressive and progressive-relapsing multiple sclerosis. Points from the study as a whole: Strong same-batch co-clustering of samples appeared with F measure clustering. Patients with multiple sclerosis recorded significantly lower normalized Chao1 diversity than controls, the study found.

This clonotype was obtained from a girl aged 2-17 years with multiple sclerosis. Sequencing was done on a sample of blood.

Here the CDR3 DNA reads TGCGCCAGCAGCTCCGGGACAGCCTACGAGCAGTTCTTC. Protein product: CASSSGTAYEQFF. V and J are TRBV5-1 and TRBJ2-1; 7 bases match TRBD1. Germline V lookup: CDR1 SGHRS, CDR2 YFSETQ. The ends lost 3 bases at V and 10 bases at J; junction bases unmatched: 7. This CDR3 has 13 amino acids.